These 4 T cell receptor beta chains were sequenced from one sample in a study of blood T cells in healthy people across ages. Using a J-beta primer mix together with a sample-barcoded 5' primer, a second PCR was run for roughly 7 to 12 cycles. TCRdb re-derived calls from the 5' RACE reads in MiXCR, one entry per CDR3 protein. The sample includes about 1.4 million distinct CDR3 sequences, 55% to 75% of them seen just once. Material: blood. These receptors all stem from a man in his late teens or twenties in good health.

The CDR3 DNA sequence: TGTGCCAGCAGCTTCAGGACTAGCAGCAATGAGCAGTTCTTC. This encodes CASSFRTSSNEQFF. The chain carries TRBV5-4 and TRBJ2-1; 8 positions agree with TRBD2. Looked up from germline, CDR1 is SGHNT and CDR2 is YYREEE (reference sequence). V was clipped by 2 bases and J by 6 bases; unmatched bases: 4. The CDR3 sequence is 14 residues long.

This clonotype was counted between two and nine times. The chain joins TRBV20-1 to TRBJ2-7, with D hard to call. V was trimmed by 6 bases and J by 3 bases, leaving 12 bases between them. Germline V gives CDR1 DFQATT, CDR2 SNEGSKA (reference sequence). The CDR3 length is 12 residues. The CDR3 protein is CSANPAGYEQYF. CDR3 in DNA: TGCAGTGCCAACCCGGCTGGCTACGAGCAGTACTTC.

This clonotype occurred a few times. J is TRBJ2-2 and V is TRBV7-9; 9 bases are shared with TRBD1. The CDR3 consists of 16 residues. V gave up 2 bases and J gave up 4 bases; unmatched junction bases: 5. Germline CDR1 SEHNR, CDR2 FQNEAQ (reference sequence). CDR3 sequence (DNA): TGTGCCAGCAGCTTACGTACAGGGGGCGGCACCGGGGAGCTGTTTTTT. Translating gives CASSLRTGGGTGELFF.

V usage is TRBV27 and J usage is TRBJ2-7; 12 bases map to TRBD2. V was pared by 6 bases and J by 4 bases, with 4 bases of the junction left unmatched. CDR3 length: 14 amino acids. Germline values: CDR1 MNHEY, CDR2 SMNVEV (reference sequence). Written as DNA, the CDR3 is TGTGCCAGCAGCTTTACTAGCGGGAGGTACGAGCAGTACTTC. Residues: CASSFTSGRYEQYF.